This T cell receptor beta chain was recovered during a study of T-cell memory formation after mild COVID-19. Study as a whole: Largely donor-specific TCR clusters were found.

Study results and caveats: Pre-infection memory already had some responding clones, implying cross-reactive memory joined. Mainly CM and EM harbored the contracting CD4+ clones; mainly EMRA harbored the CD8+ ones. Nothing confirmed that second-wave clones peaking on day 37 were specific for SARS-CoV-2.

Concerning this clonotype: Its matching antigen is unknown.

The germline CDR1 and CDR2 sequences are SGHTA and FQGNSA. This CDR3 is 14 amino acids long. Trimming removed 8 bases from V and 0 bases from J; junction bases left unmatched: 6. TCRdb re-called the 5' RACE reads through MiXCR, storing one row per CDR3 protein. Of 98,000 or so distinct CDR3 sequences in the sample, roughly a sixth were seen once. This TCR was recovered from a young man who had mild COVID-19 (a few samples of this study predate the infection). Cell type and time point are not known. Sequencing was performed on PBMCs or a T cell subset sorted from them (not recorded which). This sequence joins TRBV7-2 and TRBJ2-7; TRBD1 aligns across 8 bases. The CDR3 here is CASSGQGGSYEQYF. The CDR3 nucleotides read TGTGCCAGCTCTGGACAGGGCGGCTCCTACGAGCAGTACTTC.